There are a few counts of the clone carrying this T cell receptor (beta chain). Its target is not known. As every portion of the isolated RNA was reverse transcribed, the sequencing read expressed TCRB transcripts. This table comes from immunoSEQ multiplex PCR, and its TCRdb copy is limited to in-frame clones, with some not included. The table lists roughly 230,000 clones, 7.5% to 10% of them singletons, with approximately 0.035% in the top ten. Sorted CD4+ subsets: naive, central memory, regulatory, stem cell-like memory (CD45RO/CCR7/CD25/CD127/CD95/CD27 panel). The CDR3 is 12 residues long. With 4 bases clipped from V and 7 bases from J, the junction kept 4 bases outside the gene matches. Germline-derived CDR1 and CDR2 are SQVTM and ANQGSEA. This sample was taken from a study of beta chain features in type 1 diabetes. Across the whole study: On cell yields, gender and age, patients and healthy donors were similar.

Study-wide results and limits: Across patients, naive, central memory and Treg TCRB repertoires exhibited apparently greater similarity than was observed across healthy donors.

The sequence derives from a woman between 18 and 29 years old in good health. The chain links TRBV29-1 to TRBJ1-1, with 9 bases lining up with TRBD1. Sequencing input: naive CD4+ T cells from blood. CDR3 in DNA: TGCAGCGTTGGGGGACAGGGAATTGAAGCTTTCTTT. Amino acids: CSVGGQGIEAFF.